Described below is a single T cell receptor beta chain sequence and its context. CDR3 length: 15 residues. Trimming removed 6 bases from V and 2 bases from J; junction bases left unmatched: 4. Germline V gene sequence: CDR1 LNHDA, CDR2 SQIVND (reference sequence). The data stem from a study of blood T cell repertoires in COVID-19. Study context: Samples came from the United States, Italy and Spain, spanning acute and convalescent COVID-19.

Produced via immunoSEQ multiplex PCR; TCRdb's table is partial and in-frame only. The sample consists of 200,000 to 250,000 clones, 84% of them appearing once. Participants' reported clinical history set cohort assignment. Material for sequencing was PBMCs or T cells enriched from blood (not recorded which). This rearrangement joins TRBV19 to TRBJ1-4; 9 bases agree with TRBD1. This sequence originates from a man between 60 and 70 years old who had recovered from COVID-19. In nucleotides, the CDR3 is TGTGCCAGTAGATTCACAGGGGGCACTAATGAAAAACTGTTTTTT. Residues: CASRFTGGTNEKLFF.